Below, 20 T cell receptor beta chains from the same sample are listed, as sequenced in a study of blood T cell repertoires in COVID-19. Sequencing was performed with immunoSEQ multiplex PCR; in TCRdb, only in-frame clones are kept and a portion is missing. In the table there are over 150,000 clones, 76% of which are singletons. Sequencing used peripheral blood. Receptors were obtained from a woman at least 80 years old with acute or convalescent COVID-19.

The chain carries TRBV11-2 and TRBJ2-2; 9 bases are a match to TRBD2. Germline V gene sequence: CDR1 SGHAT, CDR2 FQNNGV. The CDR3 sequence is 19 residues long. J gave up 5 bases and V 0 bases, and 13 bases lay outside the gene matches. In DNA, the CDR3 is TGTGCCAGCAGCTTAGACCGCTACGCGCGGGAGGGTACAACCGGGGAGCTGTTTTTT. Amino acids: CASSLDRYAREGTTGELFF.

This CDR3 reads CASSTRTGPDGNQPQHF. The CDR3 nucleotides are TGTGCCAGTAGTACCCGGACAGGACCAGATGGGAATCAGCCCCAGCATTTT. This chain links TRBV19 with TRBJ1-5, with TRBD1 matching over 7 bases. The V and J ends lost 4 bases and 4 bases, in that order; junction bases with no gene match: 13. CDR1 and CDR2 (germline): LNHDA, SQIVND (reference sequence). There are 17 residues in the CDR3.

CDR3 residues: CASSLAQNNEQFF. The CDR3 region has the DNA TGTGCCAGCAGTTTAGCCCAGAACAATGAGCAGTTCTTC. This rearrangement joins TRBV12-3 or TRBV12-4 to TRBJ2-1, with unresolved D. Trimming pared 0 bases from V and 5 bases from J, leaving 5 bases between. This CDR3 is 13 amino acids long.

This rearrangement joins TRBV4-1 to TRBJ2-2; 9 nucleotides agree with TRBD1. CDR1 is MGHRA, CDR2 YSYEKL, per germline. V lost 3 bases, J lost 7 bases, and 3 bases stayed unmatched. This CDR3 is built from 14 residues. CDR3 in amino acids: CASSQGTGNGELFF. The CDR3 region has the DNA TGCGCCAGCAGCCAGGGGACAGGGAACGGGGAGCTGTTTTTT.

The chain carries TRBV9 and TRBJ2-2; 9 nucleotides line up with TRBD1. Trimming cost V 4 bases and J 4 bases; bases outside gene matches: 5. Per germline, CDR1 SGDLS and CDR2 YYNGEE. The CDR3 is 15 amino acids. The CDR3 sequence: CASSPRQGGTGELFF. The CDR3 coding sequence is TGTGCCAGCAGCCCGAGACAGGGGGGCACCGGGGAGCTGTTTTTT. Supplemented by reference TRBV9 and TRBJ2-2, the full variable domain reads DSGVTQTPKHLITATGQRVTLRCSPRSGDLSVYWYQQSLDQGLQFLIQYYNGEERAKGNILERFSAQQFPDLHSELNLSSLELGDSALYFCASSPRQGGTGELFFGEGSRLTVL.

The chain employs TRBV4-3 and TRBJ2-3; D unclear. CDR1 is LGHNA, CDR2 YSLEER, per germline. The CDR3 extends over 14 amino acids. Trimming removed 1 base at V and 2 bases at J, with 7 bases between. CDR3 coding DNA: TGCGCCAGCAGCCAAGCAGCGAACACAGATACGCAGTATTTT. This codes for CASSQAANTDTQYF.

This rearrangement joins TRBV6-1 to TRBJ2-1; 11 bases match TRBD2. The trim removed 2 bases at V and 4 bases at J, leaving 4 bases unmatched. This CDR3 spans 16 amino acids. Germline V gives CDR1 MNHNS, CDR2 SASEGT. CDR3 amino acids: CASSEMVAGGYNEQFF. DNA for the CDR3: TGTGCCAGCAGTGAAATGGTAGCGGGAGGGTACAATGAGCAGTTCTTC.

CDR3 residues: CASSGGSRDRHPDTQYF. The CDR3 bases are TGTGCCAGCAGCGGGGGGTCGAGGGACAGACATCCAGATACGCAGTATTTT. This chain uses TRBV7-3 with TRBJ2-3, with TRBD1 as a possible D gene (7 bases). The germline V gene encodes CDR1 SGHTA and CDR2 FQGTGA. V lost 5 bases to trimming and J lost 4 bases, with 22 bases between them. The CDR3 contains 17 residues. The variable domain in full, completed from reference TRBV7-3 and TRBJ2-3, reads GAGVSQTPSNKVTEKGKYVELRCDPISGHTALYWYRQSLGQGPEFLIYFQGTGAADDSGLPNDRFFAVRPEGSVSTLKIQRTERGDSAVYLCASSGGSRDRHPDTQYFGPGTRLTVL.

Only a few counts were recorded for this clone. The chain links TRBV7-2 to TRBJ2-2, with D maybe TRBD1 (5 bases). CDR3 size: 15 residues. CDR1 and CDR2 (germline): SGHTA, FQGNSA. Trimming took off 3 bases at V and 3 bases at J, with 11 bases between the two ends. CDR3 nucleotide sequence: TGTGCCAGCAGCTTCCAGGGAACGGACACCGGGGAGCTGTTTTTT. Translating gives CASSFQGTDTGELFF.

This clone was detected only a few times. The chain couples TRBV4-2 to TRBJ1-1; maybe TRBD1 (5 bases). Trimming took off 0 bases at V and 1 base at J, with 9 bases between the two ends. Germline lookup yields CDR1 LGHNA and CDR2 YNFKEQ. The CDR3 has 15 amino acids. The CDR3 region has the DNA TGTGCCAGCAGCCAAGAACAGGATTGGAACACTGAAGCTTTCTTT. Translating gives CASSQEQDWNTEAFF.

The chain has TRBV18 and TRBJ1-5; no clear D. The V gene's germline CDR1 is KGHSH and CDR2 LQKENI. The CDR3 is 14 residues long. V lost 6 bases, J lost 4 bases, and 13 bases lay in between. The CDR3 nucleotides are TGTGCCAGCTCCCCCACGGAGGGAAATCAGCCCCAGCATTTT. Amino acids: CASSPTEGNQPQHF.

There are a few counts of this clone. The chain links TRBV5-1 to TRBJ1-1, with no clear D. The CDR3 runs 15 residues. The V end lost 1 base, the J end lost 0 bases, and 10 bases lay between the germline ends. From germline, CDR1 is SGHRS and CDR2 YFSETQ. The CDR3 nucleotides are TGCGCCAGCAGCTTGATGACGGGAGTGAACACTGAAGCTTTCTTT. This translates into CASSLMTGVNTEAFF.

This clone has ten or more counts. The chain employs TRBV3-1 (or the pseudogene TRBV3-2) and TRBJ2-1; 12 bases align to TRBD2. The CDR3 has 15 amino acids. The germline gives CDR1 LGHDT, CDR2 YNNKEL (reference sequence). V lost 2 bases, J lost 9 bases, and 5 bases stayed unmatched. The CDR3 bases are TGTGCCAGCAGCCAACCGGGACTAGCGGGTAGTGAGCAGTTCTTC. Translation gives CASSQPGLAGSEQFF.

This CDR3 reads CASSPRSGTGEAFF. In DNA form, the CDR3 reads TGTGCCAGCTCCCCAAGATCCGGGACAGGGGAAGCTTTCTTT. The rearrangement uses TRBV18 and TRBJ1-1, with TRBD1 matching over 9 bases. The V gene's germline CDR1 is KGHSH and CDR2 LQKENI. The CDR3 extends over 14 amino acids. Trimming cost V 6 bases and J 8 bases; bases outside gene matches: 10.

CDR3: CASSSGQGFTEAFF. In nucleotides, the CDR3 is TGTGCCAGCAGCTCGGGACAGGGTTTTACTGAAGCTTTCTTT. The gene calls are TRBV7-2 and TRBJ1-1, with 9 bases that match TRBD1. V dropped 4 bases and J dropped 5; count of bases not matched to a gene: 5. Germline CDR1 SGHTA, CDR2 FQGNSA. There are 14 residues in the CDR3.

The rearrangement links TRBV6-1 to TRBJ1-1, with 7 bases aligning to TRBD1. This CDR3 region has 14 residues. V trimming: 3 bases; J trimming: 5 bases; junction bases outside the gene matches: 6. Germline values: CDR1 MNHNS, CDR2 SASEGT. In DNA, the CDR3 is TGTGCCAGCAGTGACAGGACAGGCCGGACTGAAGCTTTCTTT. It specifies CASSDRTGRTEAFF.

The V gene is TRBV10-2, the J gene TRBJ1-1; tentative D call: TRBD1 (6 bases). The CDR3 covers 13 residues. The germline gives CDR1 WSHSY, CDR2 SAAADI. With 9 bases removed from V and 0 bases from J, the gap between germline ends came to 11 bases. DNA of the CDR3: TGCGCCAGTCGGACAGAATTGAACACTGAAGCTTTCTTT. Translating gives CASRTELNTEAFF.

CDR3 DNA: TGTGCCAGCAGCTTAGAGGGACTAGTCACCGGGGAGCTGTTTTTT. Translation gives CASSLEGLVTGELFF. The rearrangement joins TRBV7-2 to TRBJ2-2; 8 nucleotides align to TRBD2. CDR1 and CDR2 from the germline V gene are SGHTA and FQGNSA. V dropped 1 base and J dropped 4; count of bases not matched to a gene: 2. CDR3 length equals 15 residues.

The chain recombines TRBV7-2 with TRBJ1-2; 12 bases are shared with TRBD1. This CDR3 has 15 residues. The V gene end was trimmed by 5 bases and the J gene end by 8 bases; junction bases not matched to a gene: 9. CDR1 SGHTA and CDR2 FQGNSA come from the germline V gene. The CDR3 loop is CASSPGTGGLRGYTF. In nucleotides, the CDR3 is TGTGCCAGCAGCCCCGGGACAGGGGGCTTACGGGGCTACACCTTC. The variable domain in full, with the rest retrieved from reference TRBV7-2 and TRBJ1-2, is GAGVSQSPSNKVTEKGKDVELRCDPISGHTALYWYRQSLGQGLEFLIYFQGNSAPDKSGLPSDRFSAERTGGSVSTLTIQRTQQEDSAVYLCASSPGTGGLRGYTFGSGTRLTVV.

For the CDR3, the DNA is TGTGCCAGCAGCTTAAGGACAGCCCTGGGCGAGCAGTACTTC. Translated: CASSLRTALGEQYF. The chain employs TRBV7-8 and TRBJ2-7, with a possible D match to TRBD1 (6 bases). V shed 2 bases and J shed 6 bases, with 14 bases lying between them. From germline, CDR1 is SGHVS and CDR2 FQNEAQ. The CDR3 runs 14 residues.